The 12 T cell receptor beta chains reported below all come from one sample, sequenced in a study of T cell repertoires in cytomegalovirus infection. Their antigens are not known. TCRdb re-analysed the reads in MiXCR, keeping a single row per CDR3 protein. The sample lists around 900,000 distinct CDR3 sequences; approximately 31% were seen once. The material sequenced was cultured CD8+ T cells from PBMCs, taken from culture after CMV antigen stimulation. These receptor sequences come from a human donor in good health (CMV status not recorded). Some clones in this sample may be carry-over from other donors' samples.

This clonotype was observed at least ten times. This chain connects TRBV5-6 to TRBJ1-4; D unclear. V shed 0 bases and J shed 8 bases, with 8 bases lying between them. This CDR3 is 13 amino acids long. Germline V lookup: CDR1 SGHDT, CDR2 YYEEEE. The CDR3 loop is CASSLAGEEKLFF. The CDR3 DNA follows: TGTGCCAGCAGCTTGGCTGGGGAAGAAAAACTGTTTTTT.

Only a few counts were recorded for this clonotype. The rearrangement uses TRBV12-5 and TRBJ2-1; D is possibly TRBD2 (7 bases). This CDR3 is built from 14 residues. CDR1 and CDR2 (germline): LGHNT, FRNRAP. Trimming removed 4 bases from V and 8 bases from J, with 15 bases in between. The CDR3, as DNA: TGTGCTAGTGGTTCCGGGGGGCTAAGGGATGAGCAGTTCTTC. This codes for CASGSGGLRDEQFF.

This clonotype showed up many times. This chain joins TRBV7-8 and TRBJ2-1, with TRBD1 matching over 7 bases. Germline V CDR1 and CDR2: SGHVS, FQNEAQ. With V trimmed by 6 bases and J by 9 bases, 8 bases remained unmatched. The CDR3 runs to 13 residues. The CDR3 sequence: CASSGGQESEQFF. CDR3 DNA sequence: TGTGCCAGCAGTGGAGGACAGGAGAGTGAGCAGTTCTTC.

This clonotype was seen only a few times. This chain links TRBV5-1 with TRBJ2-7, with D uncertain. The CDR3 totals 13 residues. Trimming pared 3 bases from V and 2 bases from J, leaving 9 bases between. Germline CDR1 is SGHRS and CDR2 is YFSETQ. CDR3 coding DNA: TGCGCCAGCAGCTGGAACGGACCCTACGAGCAGTACTTC. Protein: CASSWNGPYEQYF.

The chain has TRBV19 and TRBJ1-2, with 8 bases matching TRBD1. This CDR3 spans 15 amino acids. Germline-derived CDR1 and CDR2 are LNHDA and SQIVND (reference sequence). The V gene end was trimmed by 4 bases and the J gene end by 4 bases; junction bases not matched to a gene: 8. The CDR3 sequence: CASSTAGTGLYGYTF. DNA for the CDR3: TGTGCCAGTAGTACTGCCGGGACAGGCCTCTATGGCTACACCTTC.

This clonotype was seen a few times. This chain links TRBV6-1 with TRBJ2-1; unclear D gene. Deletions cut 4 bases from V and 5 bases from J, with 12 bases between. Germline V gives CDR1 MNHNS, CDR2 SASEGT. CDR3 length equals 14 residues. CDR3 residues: CASSAYWTNNEQFF. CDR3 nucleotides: TGTGCCAGCAGTGCCTATTGGACGAACAATGAGCAGTTCTTC.

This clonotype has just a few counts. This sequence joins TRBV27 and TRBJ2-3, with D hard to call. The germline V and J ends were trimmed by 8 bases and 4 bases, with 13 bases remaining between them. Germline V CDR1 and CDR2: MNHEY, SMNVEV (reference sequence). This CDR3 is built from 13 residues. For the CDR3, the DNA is TGTGCCAGCTCCCCGAGGATCGCAGATACGCAGTATTTT. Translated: CASSPRIADTQYF.

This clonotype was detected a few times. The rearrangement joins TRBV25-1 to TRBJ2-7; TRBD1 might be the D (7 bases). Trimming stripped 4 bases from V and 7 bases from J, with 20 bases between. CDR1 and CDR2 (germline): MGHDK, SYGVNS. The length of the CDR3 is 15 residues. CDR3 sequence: CASSGYRRGVWEQYV. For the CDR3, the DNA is TGTGCCAGCAGTGGTTACCGCAGGGGGGTGTGGGAGCAGTACGTC.

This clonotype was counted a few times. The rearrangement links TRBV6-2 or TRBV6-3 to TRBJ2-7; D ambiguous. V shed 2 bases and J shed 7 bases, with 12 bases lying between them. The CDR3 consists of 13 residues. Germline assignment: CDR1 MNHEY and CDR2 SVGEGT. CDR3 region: CASSYGKSPEQYV. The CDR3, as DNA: TGTGCCAGCAGTTACGGAAAGTCCCCAGAGCAGTACGTC.

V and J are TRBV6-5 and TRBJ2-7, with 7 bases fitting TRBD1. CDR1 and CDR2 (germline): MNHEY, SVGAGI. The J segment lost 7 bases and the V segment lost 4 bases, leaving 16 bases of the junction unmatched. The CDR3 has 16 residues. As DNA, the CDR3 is TGTGCCAGCAGTTCCCTCGACAGGGCCTCTTGGGGGGAGCAGTACTTC. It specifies CASSSLDRASWGEQYF.

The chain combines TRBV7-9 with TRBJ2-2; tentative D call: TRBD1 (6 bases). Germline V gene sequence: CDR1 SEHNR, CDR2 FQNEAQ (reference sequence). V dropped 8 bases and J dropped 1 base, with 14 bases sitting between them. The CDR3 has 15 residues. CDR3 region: CASGAEDRNTGELFF. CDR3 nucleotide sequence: TGTGCCAGCGGCGCGGAGGACAGGAACACCGGGGAGCTGTTTTTT. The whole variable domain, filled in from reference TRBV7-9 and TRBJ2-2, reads DTGVSQNPRHKITKRGQNVTFRCDPISEHNRLYWYRQTLGQGPEFLTYFQNEAQLEKSRLLSDRFSAERPKGSFSTLEIQRTEQGDSAMYLCASGAEDRNTGELFFGEGSRLTVL.

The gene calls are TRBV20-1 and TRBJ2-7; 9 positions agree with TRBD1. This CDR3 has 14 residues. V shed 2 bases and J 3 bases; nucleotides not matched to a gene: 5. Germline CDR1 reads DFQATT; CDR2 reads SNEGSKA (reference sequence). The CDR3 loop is CSARLTGQGYEQYV. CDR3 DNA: TGCAGTGCTAGACTAACGGGACAGGGCTACGAGCAGTACGTC.